The 29 T cell receptor beta chains reported below all come from one sample, sequenced in a study of T cell responses to AZD1222 COVID-19 vaccine. TCRdb's table, derived via immunoSEQ multiplex PCR, lists solely in-frame clones and lacks some. The sample has 130,000 or so clones, about 93% seen once. The sequenced sample was peripheral blood, obtained on day 0 of AZD1222 vaccination. The receptor set was obtained from an adult in good health.

The V call is TRBV4-1, the J call TRBJ2-5, with D unresolved. Trimming stripped 0 bases from V and 1 base from J, with 6 bases between. CDR3 size: 14 residues. The germline CDR1 and CDR2 sequences are MGHRA and YSYEKL. The CDR3 sequence is CASSQEASQETQYF. The CDR3 nucleotides read TGCGCCAGCAGCCAAGAGGCGTCCCAAGAGACCCAGTACTTC.

The chain uses TRBV2 and TRBJ1-2; D not certain. Trimming shortened V by 4 bases and J by 4 bases, and 10 bases separated the two germline ends. The CDR3 covers 13 residues. The germline V gene encodes CDR1 SNHLY and CDR2 FYNNEI. The CDR3 loop reads CASSVRDAYGYTF. The CDR3 region has the DNA TGTGCCAGCAGTGTCCGAGACGCCTATGGCTACACCTTC.

This clone was observed once. The V call is TRBV7-8, the J call TRBJ1-1; D uncertain. Trimming pared 4 bases from V and 9 bases from J, leaving 15 bases between. The CDR3 is 13 amino acids. Germline V gene sequence: CDR1 SGHVS, CDR2 FQNEAQ. This chain's CDR3 is CASSSDIRAKAFF. CDR3 sequence (DNA): TGTGCCAGCAGCTCCGATATCCGGGCTAAAGCTTTCTTT.

This chain links TRBV28 with TRBJ2-1; 9 bases fit TRBD1. Unmatched junction bases numbered 8, after V lost 4 bases and J lost 10 bases. The germline CDR1 and CDR2 sequences are MDHEN and SYDVKM. The CDR3 is 14 residues long. As DNA, the CDR3 is TGTGCCAGCAGTTCCCCACCGGGACAGGGAGAGCAGTTCTTC. Its translation is CASSSPPGQGEQFF.

This rearrangement joins TRBV30 to TRBJ1-2; D may be TRBD1 (5 bases). V lost 5 bases to trimming and J lost 8 bases, with 9 bases between them. The CDR3 is made up of 10 amino acids. The germline V gene encodes CDR1 GTSNPN and CDR2 SVGIG (reference sequence). This CDR3 is CAWWGEGYTF. For the CDR3, the DNA is TGTGCCTGGTGGGGGGAAGGCTACACCTTC.

The chain is built from TRBV27 and TRBJ2-7; D is unclear. The CDR3 loop spans 12 amino acids. V lost 3 bases and J lost 3, with 6 bases in between. Germline V gene lookup returns CDR1 MNHEY and CDR2 SMNVEV (reference sequence). The DNA of the CDR3 is TGTGCCAGCAGTTTGGACCTCTACGAGCAGTACTTC. Translating gives CASSLDLYEQYF.

The gene calls are TRBV4-1 and TRBJ1-2; TRBD1 aligns across 9 bases. The J segment lost 0 bases and the V segment lost 2 bases, leaving 16 bases of the junction unmatched. CDR1 MGHRA and CDR2 YSYEKL come from the germline V gene. This CDR3 contains 20 residues. The CDR3 protein is CASSQRTKTANRGPNYGYTF. For the CDR3, the DNA is TGCGCCAGCAGCCAACGAACCAAGACGGCAAACAGGGGGCCTAACTATGGCTACACCTTC.

The chain has TRBV5-1 and TRBJ1-5; D unclear. Per the germline V gene, CDR1 is SGHRS and CDR2 is YFSETQ. V was clipped by 0 bases and J by 0 bases, with 7 bases between them. The CDR3 consists of 15 residues. The CDR3 region has the DNA TGCGCCAGCAGCTTGGGGCTTGGTAGCAATCAGCCCCAGCATTTT. The encoded protein is CASSLGLGSNQPQHF.

The chain has TRBV13 and TRBJ2-2, with 7 bases fitting TRBD1. The CDR3 runs to 13 residues. The V gene end was trimmed by 4 bases and the J gene end by 5 bases; junction bases not matched to a gene: 1. Germline V lookup: CDR1 PRHDT, CDR2 FYEKMQ (reference sequence). CDR3 amino acids: CASSSRGTGELFF. The CDR3 DNA reads as TGTGCCAGCAGCTCCAGGGGGACCGGGGAGCTGTTTTTT.

The gene calls are TRBV2 and TRBJ1-3; no definite D call. The CDR3 totals 14 residues. The germline gives CDR1 SNHLY, CDR2 FYNNEI. Deletions cut 6 bases from V and 0 bases from J, with 9 bases between. Here the CDR3 DNA reads TGTGCCAGCAGCCCACGGGTCTCTGGAAACACCATATATTTT. Its translation: CASSPRVSGNTIYF. The whole variable domain, filled in from reference TRBV2 and TRBJ1-3, reads EPEVTQTPSHQVTQMGQEVILRCVPISNHLYFYWYRQILGQKVEFLVSFYNNEISEKSEIFDDQFSVERPDGSNFTLKIRSTKLEDSAMYFCASSPRVSGNTIYFGEGSWLTVV.

V gene TRBV29-1 combines with J gene TRBJ2-7, with 7 bases identical to TRBD2. The germline V gene has CDR1 SQVTM and CDR2 ANQGSEA. Trimming took 1 base from V and 2 from J; bases not matched to a gene: 8. CDR3 size: 15 residues. CDR3 sequence reads: CSVEVSSGRAYEQYF. CDR3 sequence (DNA): TGCAGCGTTGAAGTCAGTAGCGGGCGGGCCTACGAGCAGTACTTC.

V is TRBV30 and J is TRBJ1-5; D is ambiguous. The CDR3 covers 13 residues. Trimming stripped 0 bases from V and 0 bases from J, with 3 bases between. Germline loops: CDR1 GTSNPN, CDR2 SVGIG (reference sequence). The CDR3 nucleotides are TGTGCCTGGAGTGTTGATAGCAATCAGCCCCAGCATTTT. It encodes CAWSVDSNQPQHF.

Here the CDR3 reads CASSQAWANRGNYNEKLFF. CDR3 in DNA: TGTGCCAGCAGCCAAGCTTGGGCGAACAGGGGAAACTATAATGAAAAACTGTTTTTT. The rearrangement uses TRBV14 and TRBJ1-4, with TRBD1 identical over 7 bases. Germline CDR1 and CDR2: SGHDN and FVKESK. This CDR3 contains 19 residues. V lost 1 base and J lost 4; bases outside the gene matches: 15.

V usage is TRBV5-1 and J usage is TRBJ2-7, with D possibly matching TRBD1 (5 bases). The V gene's germline CDR1 is SGHRS and CDR2 YFSETQ. The CDR3 is 14 amino acids. V lost 3 bases, J lost 3 bases, and 13 bases lay in between. CDR3 nucleotide sequence: TGCGCCAGCAGCTGGGGCCCGCTATTCTACGAGCAGTACTTC. This encodes CASSWGPLFYEQYF.

The sample holds many counts of this clone. CDR3 in amino acids: CASSLFRGGLHEQYF. The CDR3 DNA sequence: TGTGCCAGCAGTTTATTTAGGGGAGGGCTCCACGAGCAGTACTTC. The chain recombines TRBV27 with TRBJ2-7; 7 bases match TRBD2. The CDR3 has 15 amino acids. V lost 1 base to trimming and J lost 5 bases; unmatched junction nucleotides: 8. Germline V lookup: CDR1 MNHEY, CDR2 SMNVEV (reference sequence).

The rearrangement joins TRBV24-1 to TRBJ2-1, with D perhaps TRBD1 or TRBD2 (5 bases each). The germline V gene has CDR1 KGHDR and CDR2 SFDVKD. V was pared by 1 base and J by 8 bases, with 14 bases between. This CDR3 is built from 15 residues. CDR3 amino acids: CATSDLGSMGDEQFF. The DNA of the CDR3 is TGTGCCACCAGTGATTTAGGCTCCATGGGGGATGAGCAGTTCTTC.

A single count supports this clone. The rearrangement joins TRBV2 to TRBJ2-5; a weak D match, TRBD2 (6 bases). In germline, CDR1 is SNHLY, CDR2 FYNNEI. V was cut by 7 bases and J by 1 base, with 16 bases left in between. The CDR3 spans 15 residues. CDR3 residues: CASKPRVGSQETQYF. CDR3 sequence (DNA): TGTGCCAGCAAGCCCCGTGTCGGGAGCCAAGAGACCCAGTACTTC.

This chain connects TRBV4-1 to TRBJ1-2; D may be TRBD1 (5 bases). Germline assignment: CDR1 MGHRA and CDR2 YSYEKL. V lost 0 bases and J lost 6, with 17 bases in between. This CDR3 contains 16 residues. CDR3: CASSQDRRPGINGYTF. CDR3 DNA sequence: TGCGCCAGCAGCCAAGATCGCAGGCCAGGGATTAATGGCTACACCTTC.

The V and J genes are TRBV5-6 and TRBJ1-4; D may be TRBD1 (5 bases). Germline CDR1 reads SGHDT; CDR2 reads YYEEEE. Trimming removed 5 bases at V and 3 bases at J, with 17 bases between. The CDR3 runs to 16 residues. In DNA form, the CDR3 reads TGTGCCAGCAGTACTCAGTTGGGGCGATCTAATGAAAAACTGTTTTTT. It yields the protein CASSTQLGRSNEKLFF.

This chain uses TRBV18 with TRBJ1-6, with D uncertain. The germline V and J ends were trimmed by 0 bases and 9 bases, with 6 bases remaining between them. CDR1 and CDR2 from the germline V gene are KGHSH and LQKENI. This CDR3 has 13 amino acids. The CDR3 spells CASSPPHGSPLHF. The CDR3 coding sequence is TGTGCCAGCTCACCACCGCATGGTTCACCCCTCCACTTT.

The J gene is TRBJ1-2, the V gene TRBV25-1, with D perhaps TRBD1 (6 bases). Trimming removed 5 bases from V and 4 bases from J, with 11 bases in between. The CDR3 has 13 amino acids. The V gene's germline CDR1 is MGHDK and CDR2 SYGVNS. CDR3 nucleotides: TGTGCCAGCAGTCCGCGACAGGCCTATGGCTACACCTTC. Translated, it gives CASSPRQAYGYTF.

The V gene is TRBV24-1, the J gene TRBJ1-3; perhaps TRBD1 as D (5 bases). Trimming stripped 0 bases from V and 7 bases from J, with 21 bases between. The CDR3 contains 18 residues. Germline assignment: CDR1 KGHDR and CDR2 SFDVKD. CDR3 loop: CATSDLHGWGSSKNTIYF. CDR3 nucleotide sequence: TGTGCCACCAGTGATTTGCACGGCTGGGGCAGCTCTAAGAACACCATATATTTT.

This clone was observed a handful of times. The chain uses TRBV2 and TRBJ2-7; D is undetermined. Per germline, CDR1 SNHLY and CDR2 FYNNEI. Trimming shortened V by 4 bases and J by 3 bases, and 4 bases separated the two germline ends. CDR3 length: 11 residues. DNA for the CDR3: TGTGCCAGCAGTGCCGACTACGAGCAGTACTTC. Translating gives CASSADYEQYF.

The CDR3 DNA reads TGCGCCAGCAGCTTGGACACAACGGGGGCCGGGGAGCTGTTTTTT. Protein product: CASSLDTTGAGELFF. The chain employs TRBV5-1 and TRBJ2-2; D perhaps matches TRBD2 (6 bases). Trimming shortened V by 0 bases and J by 6 bases, and 12 bases separated the two germline ends. CDR3 length: 15 residues. The germline CDR1 and CDR2 sequences are SGHRS and YFSETQ.

The gene calls are TRBV6-1 and TRBJ1-6; no clear D gene. The V gene lost 1 base and the J gene lost 7 bases, with 8 bases spanning the gap. This CDR3 is 14 amino acids long. Germline V CDR1 and CDR2: MNHNS, SASEGT. CDR3 amino acids: CASSEEVLNSPLHF. Here the CDR3 DNA reads TGTGCCAGCAGTGAAGAGGTTCTCAATTCACCCCTCCACTTT.

The genes are TRBV30 and TRBJ2-7, with no clear D. Germline V lookup: CDR1 GTSNPN, CDR2 SVGIG (reference sequence). The CDR3 length is 13 residues. Between the trimmed V and J ends, which lost 0 bases and 4 bases, there was a span of 10 bases. The CDR3 sequence: CAWSVEVGYEQYF. The CDR3 DNA follows: TGTGCCTGGAGTGTAGAGGTTGGGTACGAGCAGTACTTC.

V usage is TRBV2 and J usage is TRBJ1-1; D gene unclear. The V gene's germline CDR1 is SNHLY and CDR2 FYNNEI. Deletions cut 2 bases from V and 0 bases from J, with 7 bases between. The length of the CDR3 is 14 residues. CDR3: CASSEWELNTEAFF. DNA for the CDR3: TGTGCCAGCAGTGAATGGGAACTGAACACTGAAGCTTTCTTT.

The J gene is TRBJ2-1, the V gene TRBV5-6; D gene ambiguous. The CDR3 totals 13 residues. From germline, CDR1 is SGHDT and CDR2 YYEEEE. V dropped 3 bases and J dropped 6 bases, with 10 bases sitting between them. Written as DNA, the CDR3 is TGTGCCAGCAGCTCGGACGTCCCCAATGAGCAGTTCTTC. Amino acids: CASSSDVPNEQFF.

The V call is TRBV6-2 or TRBV6-3, the J call TRBJ2-2, with TRBD1 as a possible D gene (5 bases). This CDR3 comprises 15 residues. Deletions cut 2 bases from V and 3 bases from J, with 10 bases between. The germline CDR1 and CDR2 sequences are MNHEY and SVGEGT. DNA for the CDR3: TGTGCCAGCAGTTACGGGGCACTGGACACCGGGGAGCTGTTTTTT. Translation gives CASSYGALDTGELFF.